Given below is one T cell receptor (beta chain) in context. Its matching antigen is unknown. Clones were read by immunoSEQ multiplex PCR, and TCRdb kept only the in-frame ones, dropping some. The repertoire holds over 100,000 clones, with roughly 90% as singletons. The data belong to a study of CD4+ T cells in melanoma. Study-wide results and caveats: Neoantigen-specific CD4+ T cells in melanoma reportedly had diverse differentiation states.

The specimen sequenced was peripheral blood. This sequence originates from a human donor with melanoma.

The CDR3 here is CASSSGIMNYGYTF. Written as DNA, the CDR3 is TGTGCCAGTAGCTCGGGCATAATGAACTATGGCTACACCTTC. This chain links TRBV19 with TRBJ1-2, with D uncertain. The CDR3 is 14 residues long. Germline CDR1 LNHDA, CDR2 SQIVND (reference sequence). V was trimmed by 6 bases and J by 2 bases, leaving 13 bases between them.